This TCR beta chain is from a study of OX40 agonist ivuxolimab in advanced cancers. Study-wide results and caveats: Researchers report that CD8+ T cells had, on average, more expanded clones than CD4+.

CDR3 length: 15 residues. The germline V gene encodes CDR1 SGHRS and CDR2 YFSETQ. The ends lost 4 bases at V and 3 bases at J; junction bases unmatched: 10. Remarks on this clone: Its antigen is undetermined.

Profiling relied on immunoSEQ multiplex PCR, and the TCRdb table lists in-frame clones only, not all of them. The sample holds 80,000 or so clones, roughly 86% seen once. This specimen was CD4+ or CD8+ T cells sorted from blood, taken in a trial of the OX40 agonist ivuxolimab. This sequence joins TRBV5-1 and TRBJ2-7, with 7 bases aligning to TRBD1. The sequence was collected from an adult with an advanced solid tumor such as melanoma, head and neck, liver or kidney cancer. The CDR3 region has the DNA TGCGCCAGCAGCCCCAGGGGGAGTCAATTCTACGAGCAGTACTTC. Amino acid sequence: CASSPRGSQFYEQYF. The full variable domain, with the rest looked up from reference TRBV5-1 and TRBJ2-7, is KAGVTQTPRYLIKTRGQQVTLSCSPISGHRSVSWYQQTPGQGLQFLFEYFSETQRNKGNFPGRFSGRQFSNSRSEMNVSTLELGDSALYLCASSPRGSQFYEQYFGPGTRLTVT.